This record covers a single T cell receptor (beta chain). As yet, its antigen is unknown. This sample is drawn from a study of T cell therapy after organ transplantation. Data came from immunoSEQ multiplex PCR; TCRdb stores just in-frame clones and leaves some out. Counted here are some 48,000 clones, about 94% occurring once; the ten biggest clones make up around 3.1%. Germline V lookup: CDR1 SGHDT, CDR2 YYEEEE. There are 15 residues in the CDR3. The J segment lost 4 bases and the V segment lost 0 bases, leaving 2 bases of the junction unmatched. This chain uses TRBV5-6 with TRBJ1-2; 11 bases match TRBD1. The specimen comprised CD8+ T cells from blood, sampled before autologous CMV-specific T cell therapy. This clonotype originated in a human patient who had received a solid organ transplant and had CMV disease. As DNA, the CDR3 is TGTGCCAGCAGCTTGGGGACAGGGGGCCCCTATGGCTACACCTTC. This translates into CASSLGTGGPYGYTF.